Here is one T cell receptor beta chain with its context. Antigen specificity is unknown. The CDR3 has 15 residues. Germline CDR1 MDHEN, CDR2 SYDVKM. The V end was cut by 7 bases, the J end by 0 bases, with 16 bases between. This record belongs to a study of cytomegalovirus exposure and HLA in healthy donors. Findings and caveats of the study: A missense variant in DCLRE1C was later tied to TCR beta V- and J-gene trimming. The study designated about 160 TCR beta chains cytomegalovirus-associated.

PCR was performed using 60 Vbeta and 13 Jbeta primers. Sequencing was performed with immunoSEQ multiplex PCR; in TCRdb, only in-frame clones are kept and a portion is missing. Altogether about 130,000 clones are present, 75% being singletons, with the ten largest covering about 6.5%. This receptor was obtained from a man younger than 45 in good health and CMV-seronegative. The V call is TRBV28, the J call TRBJ2-7; possible D gene TRBD1, 6 bases. Material: PBMCs. The CDR3: CASNDLQGSSYEQYF. DNA of the CDR3: TGTGCCAGCAACGACCTCCAGGGGAGCTCCTACGAGCAGTACTTC.